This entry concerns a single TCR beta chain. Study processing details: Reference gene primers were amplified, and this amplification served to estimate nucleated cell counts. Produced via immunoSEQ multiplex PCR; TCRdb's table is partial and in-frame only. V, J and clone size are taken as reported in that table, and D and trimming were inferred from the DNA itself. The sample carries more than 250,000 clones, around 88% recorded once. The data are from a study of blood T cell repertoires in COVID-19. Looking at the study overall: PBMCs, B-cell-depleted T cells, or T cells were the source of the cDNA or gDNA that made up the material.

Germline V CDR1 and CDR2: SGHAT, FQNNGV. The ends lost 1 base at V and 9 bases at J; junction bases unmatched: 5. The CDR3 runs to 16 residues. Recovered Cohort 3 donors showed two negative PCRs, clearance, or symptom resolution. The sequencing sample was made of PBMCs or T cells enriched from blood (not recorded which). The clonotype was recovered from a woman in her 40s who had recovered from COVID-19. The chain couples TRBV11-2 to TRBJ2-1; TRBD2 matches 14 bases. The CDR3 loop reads CASSLGTSGGWVEQFF. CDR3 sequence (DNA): TGTGCCAGCAGCTTAGGGACTAGCGGGGGGTGGGTTGAGCAGTTCTTC.